The clone carrying this T cell receptor beta chain was counted once. No antigen is known for it. This sample stems from a study of shared clonotypes between healthy human individuals. General study findings and limits: Sampling covered nothing but blood. Tissue TCR repertoires likely differ from those found in blood. Generation probability values for non-shared clonotypes were lower than those for clonotypes shared by all four donors.

Libraries were prepared by immunoSEQ multiplex PCR; TCRdb keeps only in-frame clonotypes and omits some of them. Counted here are some 2 million clones, 90% to 95% occurring once; the ten biggest clones make up 0.13%. The CDR3 loop spans 12 amino acids. Germline CDR1 and CDR2: PRHDT and FYEKMQ (reference sequence). V was clipped by 7 bases and J by 3 bases, with 7 bases between them. V is TRBV13 and J is TRBJ1-3, with D possibly being TRBD1 (6 bases). The sequenced sample was naive CD4+ T cells sorted from blood. Subset in this sample: CD45RA+ positively selected. The source is a man aged 18-30 years in good health. CDR3 nucleotide sequence: TGTGCCAGCACGGACAGTGGAAACACCATATATTTT. This translates into CASTDSGNTIYF.